These 9 T cell receptor beta chains share one sample of origin, sequenced in a study. Treg sorting used a CD4+CD25+CD127-/low gate. TCRdb used MiXCR to reprocess the 5' RACE reads, holding one entry per CDR3 protein. Found here are 8,000 to 10,000 distinct CDR3 sequences, approximately 50% of them singletons; the top ten hold approximately 6.8%. Sequencing was performed on Tregs sorted from a lymph node. The receptors were gathered from a female donor with breast cancer.

The V gene is TRBV29-1, the J gene TRBJ1-1; D gene unclear. The CDR3 runs 13 residues. Germline V CDR1 and CDR2: SQVTM, ANQGSEA. CDR3 nucleotide sequence: TGCAGTGCGGCCGGGTCAAGACACACTGAAGCTTTCTTT. Translated: CSAAGSRHTEAFF.

Worth noting for this clonotype: One junction end does not reproduce the germline sequence, and a read error may be involved. The genes are TRBV6-5 and TRBJ2-7; 8 bases align to TRBD2. CDR3 length: 15 residues. The germline CDR1 and CDR2 sequences are MNHEY and SVGAGI. The CDR3 coding sequence is TGTGCCAGCAGGCAGAGCGGGGGTAGCTCCGACGAGCAGTACTTC. This sequence encodes CASRQSGGSSDEQYF.

This chain joins TRBV29-1 and TRBJ1-1; D is unresolved. The V gene lost 7 bases and the J gene lost 1 base, with 7 bases spanning the gap. In germline, CDR1 is SQVTM, CDR2 ANQGSEA. This CDR3 spans 11 amino acids. The CDR3 protein is CSGTANTEAFF. The CDR3 nucleotides are TGCAGCGGCACAGCGAACACTGAAGCTTTCTTT.

This rearrangement joins TRBV7-9 to TRBJ2-5; tentative D call: TRBD2 (5 bases). The CDR3 runs 15 residues. Trimming cost V 3 bases and J 5 bases, with 16 bases left between them. CDR1 and CDR2 (germline): SEHNR, FQNEAQ (reference sequence). DNA of the CDR3: TGTGCCAGCAGCTTGGGTGACTACCGTTTTGAGACCCAGTACTTC. Translated: CASSLGDYRFETQYF.

This clonotype occurred a few times. This rearrangement joins TRBV29-1 to TRBJ2-1, with D uncertain. This CDR3 has 10 amino acids. The V gene's germline CDR1 is SQVTM and CDR2 ANQGSEA. V was cut by 4 bases and J by 9 bases, with 7 bases left in between. CDR3 in DNA: TGCAGCGTTGCCGTGCTTGAGCAGTTCTTC. Encoded protein: CSVAVLEQFF.

Here the CDR3 DNA reads TGCGCCAGCAGGGACGGAGGCTATGGCTACACCTTC. Protein product: CASRDGGYGYTF. This rearrangement joins TRBV5-1 to TRBJ1-2; D is undetermined. V was clipped by 5 bases and J by 4 bases, with 9 bases between them. CDR1 is SGHRS, CDR2 YFSETQ, per germline. The CDR3 covers 12 residues.

This clonotype was seen a few times. The rearrangement joins TRBV12-3 or TRBV12-4 to TRBJ1-1; tentatively, D is TRBD1 (5 bases). The V end lost 8 bases, the J end lost 2 bases, and 15 bases lay between the germline ends. The CDR3 runs 14 residues. CDR3 DNA: TGTGCCAGCCGTTCTTACCAGGGAAACACTGAAGCTTTCTTT. Its protein product is CASRSYQGNTEAFF.

This clonotype was seen just once. The junction and the germline gene differ at one end; a read error may be behind it. V and J are TRBV6-1 and TRBJ1-1; tentatively, D is TRBD1 (5 bases). Germline V gives CDR1 MNHNS, CDR2 SASEGT. The CDR3 is 12 amino acids. CDR3 coding DNA: TGTGCCAGCAGTGAAGTGGCAGGGAAGTCTCCGTTT. It specifies CASSEVAGKSPF.

This clonotype was recorded a few times. This chain connects TRBV10-3 to TRBJ1-5; possible D gene TRBD1, 6 bases. The CDR3 is 13 residues long. Per germline, CDR1 ENHRY and CDR2 SYGVKD. V lost 5 bases, J lost 6 bases, and 11 bases lay in between. This CDR3 reads CAISPGQSQPQHF. In nucleotides, the CDR3 is TGTGCCATCAGTCCCGGACAGAGTCAGCCCCAGCATTTT.